A selection of T cell receptor beta chains follows, all from one sample in a study of T-cell reconstitution after alpha-beta-depleted transplantation in children. TCRdb passed the PCR reads through MiXCR, listing each CDR3 protein once. The sample contains about 500,000 distinct CDR3 sequences, 10% to 12% of which appear only once. The specimen comprised PBMCs, mostly from graft donor cells, sampled 180 days after TCRalphabeta/CD19-depleted stem cell transplant. The receptors originated from a female patient under 10 years old who had a stem cell transplant for aplastic anemia, so the T cells may come from the graft donor. CDR3s include the opening cysteine and the closing phenylalanine or tryptophan. Fields, in order: V gene, D gene, clone size, J gene, CDR3 protein, CDR3 DNA. The D gene is left open where the match is weak. Some rows have no size entry. The others give once, few or many, or a class for an expanded clone.

v_call: TRBV5-1; d_call: .; clone_size: .; j_call: TRBJ2-1; cdr3_aa: CASSTIPGRNTYNEQFF; cdr3_nt: TGCGCCAGCAGCACAATTCCGGGCCGCAATACTTACAATGAGCAGTTCTTC
v_call: TRBV20-1; d_call: TRBD1; clone_size: few; j_call: TRBJ2-5; cdr3_aa: CSAVRTGGRQETQYF; cdr3_nt: TGCAGTGCGGTTAGGACAGGGGGCCGTCAAGAGACCCAGTACTTC
v_call: TRBV3-1; d_call: TRBD1; clone_size: few; j_call: TRBJ2-1; cdr3_aa: CASSQVDRGPYYNEQFF; cdr3_nt: TGTGCCAGCAGCCAAGTCGACAGGGGGCCTTACTACAATGAGCAGTTCTTC
v_call: TRBV5-5; d_call: .; clone_size: .; j_call: TRBJ1-2; cdr3_aa: CASSPGRAGYGYTF; cdr3_nt: TGTGCCAGCAGCCCAGGGCGCGCCGGCTATGGCTACACCTTC
v_call: TRBV28; d_call: .; clone_size: .; j_call: TRBJ1-1; cdr3_aa: CASSFSRLREAFF; cdr3_nt: TGTGCCAGCAGTTTTTCCCGGCTACGTGAAGCTTTCTTT
v_call: TRBV14; d_call: .; clone_size: .; j_call: TRBJ2-2; cdr3_aa: CASSQGPTNTGELFF; cdr3_nt: TGTGCCAGCAGCCAAGGACCGACAAACACCGGGGAGCTGTTTTTT
v_call: TRBV5-1; d_call: .; clone_size: few; j_call: TRBJ2-7; cdr3_aa: CASRPDGTTQYF; cdr3_nt: TGCGCCAGCAGACCCGACGGAACTACGCAGTACTTC
v_call: TRBV11-2; d_call: .; clone_size: few; j_call: TRBJ2-1; cdr3_aa: CASSSSDLRYNEQFF; cdr3_nt: TGTGCCAGCAGCTCCTCGGACTTGCGGTACAATGAGCAGTTCTTC
v_call: TRBV7-9; d_call: .; clone_size: few; j_call: TRBJ2-1; cdr3_aa: CASSLNWRGDRYNEQFF; cdr3_nt: TGTGCCAGCAGCTTAAATTGGCGCGGGGATAGGTACAATGAGCAGTTCTTC
v_call: TRBV3-1; d_call: TRBD2; clone_size: .; j_call: TRBJ2-7; cdr3_aa: CASSQIPTSGRSYEQYF; cdr3_nt: TGTGCCAGCAGCCAAATCCCGACTAGCGGGAGATCCTACGAGCAGTACTTC
v_call: TRBV10-3; d_call: .; clone_size: .; j_call: TRBJ1-2; cdr3_aa: CASSPTTGYGYTF; cdr3_nt: TGTGCCAGCAGCCCGACGACCGGCTATGGCTACACCTTC
v_call: TRBV28; d_call: TRBD1; clone_size: few; j_call: TRBJ2-5; cdr3_aa: CASSLQGLLQETQYF; cdr3_nt: TGTGCCAGCAGCCTACAGGGGCTGCTCCAAGAGACCCAGTACTTC
v_call: TRBV5-1; d_call: TRBD1; clone_size: .; j_call: TRBJ1-3; cdr3_aa: CASSQGQAIYF; cdr3_nt: TGCGCCAGCAGCCAGGGACAGGCCATATATTTT